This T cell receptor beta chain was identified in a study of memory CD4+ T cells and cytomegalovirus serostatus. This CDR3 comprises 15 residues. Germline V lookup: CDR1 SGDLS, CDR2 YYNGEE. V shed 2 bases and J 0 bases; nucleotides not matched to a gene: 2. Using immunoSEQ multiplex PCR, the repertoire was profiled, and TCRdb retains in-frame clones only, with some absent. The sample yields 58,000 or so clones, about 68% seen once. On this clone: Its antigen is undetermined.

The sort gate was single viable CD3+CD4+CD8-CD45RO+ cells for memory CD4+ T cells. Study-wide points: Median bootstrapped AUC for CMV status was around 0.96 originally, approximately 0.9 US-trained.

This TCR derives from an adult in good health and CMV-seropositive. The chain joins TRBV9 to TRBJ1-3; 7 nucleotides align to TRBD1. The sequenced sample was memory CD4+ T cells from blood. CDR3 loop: CASSVGTASGNTIYF. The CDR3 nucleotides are TGTGCCAGCAGCGTGGGGACAGCCTCTGGAAACACCATATATTTT.